The 5 T cell receptor beta chains presented below share a single source sample, sequenced in a study of shared clonotypes between healthy human individuals. TCRdb keeps only in-frame clones here, not all; method: immunoSEQ multiplex PCR. Of about 1 million clones in the sample, about 74% were seen once. The sequencing sample was made of memory CD4+ T cells sorted from blood. Subset denoted: CD45RA-negative fraction. The receptors come from a young man in good health.

The chain combines TRBV18 with TRBJ1-1; D is unclear. From germline, CDR1 is KGHSH and CDR2 LQKENI. The CDR3 sequence is 15 residues long. The V gene lost 6 bases and the J gene lost 6 bases, with 20 bases spanning the gap. CDR3 amino acids: CASSPRGASGPEAFF. CDR3 bases: TGTGCCAGCTCTCCTCGGGGAGCAAGTGGGCCTGAAGCTTTCTTT.

The chain has TRBV6-1 and TRBJ2-7; 10 bases map to TRBD1. This CDR3 is built from 12 residues. The germline gives CDR1 MNHNS, CDR2 SASEGT. The ends lost 11 bases at V and 2 bases at J; junction bases unmatched: 3. The CDR3 sequence: CAGQGGTYEQYF. The CDR3 nucleotides are TGTGCCGGACAGGGGGGTACCTACGAGCAGTACTTC.

This clone was counted at least ten times. For the CDR3, the DNA is TGTGCCATCAGTGAGGTGATGATTGGCACAGATACGCAGTATTTT. Translation: CAISEVMIGTDTQYF. The chain links TRBV10-3 to TRBJ2-3; unclear D gene. Trimming shortened V by 2 bases and J by 1 base, and 10 bases separated the two germline ends. This CDR3 spans 15 amino acids. Germline lookup yields CDR1 ENHRY and CDR2 SYGVKD.

This chain's CDR3 is CASSEVRAGAPRYF. The DNA of the CDR3 is TGTGCCAGCAGTGAAGTTCGAGCGGGGGCCCCCCGGTATTTT. V is TRBV6-1 and J is TRBJ2-3; 8 bases map to TRBD2. The CDR3 is 14 residues long. After removal of 1 base from V and 14 bases from J, the junction contained 11 bases not matched to a gene. CDR1 and CDR2 (germline): MNHNS, SASEGT.

V gene TRBV6-5 combines with J gene TRBJ2-5, with 7 bases identical to TRBD2. The CDR3 has 15 residues. The V gene end was trimmed by 0 bases and the J gene end by 5 bases; junction bases not matched to a gene: 6. Germline CDR1 MNHEY, CDR2 SVGAGI. This chain's CDR3 is CASSYSAGAVETQYF. The DNA for the CDR3 is TGTGCCAGCAGTTACTCGGCGGGAGCGGTGGAGACCCAGTACTTC.